This T cell receptor beta chain was identified during a study of T cell therapy after organ transplantation. Study details: A median of 1.92 x 10^8 CMV-specific T cells was infused in 2 to 6 doses.

In regard to this clone: What it binds is unknown.

Time point in this sample: 20-29 weeks after completion of therapy. Trimming removed 6 bases at V and 5 bases at J, with 13 bases between. Looked up from germline, CDR1 is LNHDA and CDR2 is SQIVND (reference sequence). The CDR3 sequence is 14 residues long. Profiling relied on immunoSEQ multiplex PCR, and the TCRdb table lists in-frame clones only, not all of them. The profile covers approximately 15,000 clones, with 65% to 90% appearing a single time and about a third taken by the ten largest. Sequencing was performed on CD8+ T cells from blood, taken after autologous CMV-specific T cell therapy. The receptor was derived from a human patient who had received a solid organ transplant and had CMV disease. A subset of T cells may come from the graft donor. The chain carries TRBV19 and TRBJ1-4, with D perhaps TRBD1 (6 bases). CDR3 sequence: CASSTGYLNEKLFF. CDR3 sequence (DNA): TGTGCCAGTAGCACAGGGTACTTGAATGAAAAACTGTTTTTT.